Sequencing of this T cell receptor (beta chain) was carried out in a study of T cell changes during pregnancy in multiple sclerosis (dated by TCRdb to about 2019). Broadly, across the study: In women with multiple sclerosis, the researchers looked at how the T cell repertoire shifted as pregnancy progressed.

Library prep was done by the immunoSEQ multiplex PCR assay. TCRdb took this table from immuneACCESS and kept in-frame rearrangements with V and J called. Such tables lack part of the clones; where checked against another copy, unresolved V genes explain under half of the gap, and the rest is unexplained. This sample has roughly 99,000 clones in its table, and 92% of those were observed once. The ten top clones hold 2% to 3% of the sample. This clone was observed once. This clone's antigen is unknown. No qualities accompany the bases; no much larger clone lies one base away. Per the germline V gene (reference sequence), LNHDA is the CDR1 and SQIVND is the CDR2. At the junction V is shortened by 8 bases and J by 2 bases; bases outside the gene matches: 4. The CDR3 sequence holds 14 residues, the cysteine and phenylalanine included. The kept DNA is CDR3 alone, 42 bases in frame from the first base.

This sequence uses TRBV19 and TRBJ2-7; 12 central bases correspond to TRBD2. Source: peripheral blood, taken after pregnancy. The receptor comes from a female donor in good health, enrolled as a control in a pregnancy study. The CDR3 amino acid sequence is: CASGLAGGPYEQYF. The sequenced DNA: TGTGCCAGTGGGCTAGCGGGAGGGCCCTACGAGCAGTACTTC.